This T cell receptor beta chain emerged from a study of blood T cell repertoires in COVID-19. Original processing methods: Scientists estimated how many nucleated cells there were by amplifying reference gene primers. Using immunoSEQ multiplex PCR, the repertoire was profiled, and TCRdb retains in-frame clones only, with some absent. That table is the source of V, J and clone size, and D and trimming were worked out from the DNA. The sample has approximately 170,000 clones, roughly four fifths seen once; the top ten hold less than 10%. In its sample, this clone was seen a few times. The J segment lost 4 bases and the V segment lost 3 bases, leaving 4 bases of the junction unmatched. CDR1 is SNHLY, CDR2 FYNNEI, per germline. The CDR3 totals 15 residues.

The receptor's source is a woman aged 70 to 79 with COVID-19, enrolled during active disease. The sample comprised peripheral blood. The V call is TRBV2, the J call TRBJ2-5; 11 positions agree with TRBD2. The CDR3 spells CASSDLGLAVETQYF. The CDR3 DNA reads as TGTGCCAGCAGTGACCTGGGACTAGCGGTAGAGACCCAGTACTTC.